A selection of T cell receptor beta chains follows, all from one sample in a study of blood T cell repertoires in COVID-19. Sequencing used immunoSEQ multiplex PCR; TCRdb keeps in-frame clones, though not all of them. Among about 260,000 clones, approximately 86% were seen once, and the ten largest hold approximately 9.8%. Sequenced: peripheral blood. All receptors come from a man aged 35-49 years who had recovered from COVID-19. Both conserved end residues are part of each CDR3. The D gene is left open where the match is weak. Expanded clones are given a class, and other clones once, few, many or no size at all.

>TRBV7-2|TRBJ2-5|15|-|TRBD2
TGTGCCAGCAGCCCCTCCCTAGCGGTCCAAGAGACCCAGTACTTC
CASSPSLAVQETQYF
>TRBV29-1|TRBJ2-7|13|-|-
TGCAGCGCCCAAAGCGGAGGCGTAGCCGAGCAGTACTTC
CSAQSGGVAEQYF
>TRBV6-5|TRBJ2-1|12|-|-
TGTGCCAGCAGTTCACGGTTGAATGAGCAGTTCTTC
CASSSRLNEQFF
>TRBV30|TRBJ2-7|13|few|-
TGTGCCTGGAGTGTGGGAGGACCCTACGAGCAGTACTTC
CAWSVGGPYEQYF
>TRBV5-4|TRBJ2-7|16|once|-
TGTGCCAGCAGCTCAGGAGGCGGGGTGAGCTCCTACGAGCAGTACTTC
CASSSGGGVSSYEQYF
>TRBV5-5|TRBJ2-5|16|-|TRBD1
TGTGCCAGCAGCTTGGCCAAGTCGGGACAGGGAGAGACCCAGTACTTC
CASSLAKSGQGETQYF
>TRBV7-2|TRBJ2-3|17|once|TRBD2
TGTGCCAGCAGCTCCCCCCGGGGACTAGCGGGAATTGATACGCAGTATTTT
CASSSPRGLAGIDTQYF
>TRBV4-1|TRBJ2-2|16|-|TRBD1
TGCGCCAGCAGCCAGACCGGGACAGGGGGCACCGGGGAGCTGTTTTTT
CASSQTGTGGTGELFF
>TRBV19|TRBJ1-5|14|-|-
TGTGCCAGTAGTATTAGCGTTCGTAATCAGCCCCAGCATTTT
CASSISVRNQPQHF
>TRBV29-1|TRBJ2-1|11|-|-
TGCAGCGTTGACGGGAGACAGGAGCAGTTCTTC
CSVDGRQEQFF
>TRBV5-1|TRBJ2-1|17|-|-
TGCGCCAGCAGCTTGGCTGGTCGTGGGCCAGTATACAATGAGCAGTTCTTC
CASSLAGRGPVYNEQFF
>TRBV2|TRBJ1-1|13|-|-
TGTGCCAGCAGGGAGGATGATTACACTGAAGCTTTCTTT
CASREDDYTEAFF
>TRBV9|TRBJ1-2|14|-|-
TGTGCCAGCAGCGTAGGGGCAGCCGGGGGTGGCTACACCTTC
CASSVGAAGGGYTF
>TRBV18|TRBJ2-7|16|-|TRBD2
TGTGCCAGCTCACCGGGGACTAGCGGGAGGGTTAACGAGCAGTACTTC
CASSPGTSGRVNEQYF
>TRBV6-5|TRBJ2-7|15|-|TRBD2
TGTGCCAGCAGTTACATTGGCGGGACTATCGGCGAGCAGTACTTC
CASSYIGGTIGEQYF
>TRBV2|TRBJ2-7|13|-|-
TGTGCCAGCTTCGACAGGTCTTCCTACGAGCAGTACTTC
CASFDRSSYEQYF
>TRBV9|TRBJ2-1|14|-|TRBD2
TGTGCCAGCAGCCCGCCCACTAGCGGGGGGGCTCAGTTCTTC
CASSPPTSGGAQFF
>TRBV27|TRBJ1-2|13|-|-
TGTGCCAGCAGTGACGCAGGGATGGCTGGCTACACCTTC
CASSDAGMAGYTF
>TRBV6-5|TRBJ2-6|15|-|-
TGTGCCAGCAGAAACTACACTCTGGGGGCCAACGTCCTGACTTTC
CASRNYTLGANVLTF
>TRBV21-1|TRBJ1-6|18|-|-
TGTGCCAGCATCGTGGACAGGGGGCGGGTATCATTGGGTTCACCCCTCCACTTT
CASIVDRGRVSLGSPLHF
>TRBV5-8|TRBJ1-5|16|-|-
TGTGCCAGCAGCAGGAGAGAAACAGGGATGAGGAAGCCCCAGCATTTT
CASSRRETGMRKPQHF
>TRBV7-3|TRBJ2-1|17|-|TRBD2
TGTGCCAGCAGCCCCCCAAATGTAGCGGGAGCCGACAATGAGCAGTTCTTC
CASSPPNVAGADNEQFF
>TRBV6-6|TRBJ2-7|15|-|TRBD2
TGTGCCAGCAGTGCAAATAGCGGGGACCTCTACGAGCAGTACTTC
CASSANSGDLYEQYF
>TRBV14|TRBJ1-6|13|few|-
TGTGCCAGCAGCCAAAGGGGGACTTCACCCCTCCACTTT
CASSQRGTSPLHF
>TRBV18|TRBJ1-6|16|-|-
TGTGCCAGCTCACCAACACAGGGCTCCTATAATTCACCCCTCCACTTT
CASSPTQGSYNSPLHF
>TRBV27|TRBJ2-7|16|-|-
-
CASSTSTGTGLGEQYF
>TRBV7-6|TRBJ2-7|16|-|TRBD2
TGTGCCAGCAGCTCTCTCAGCGGGGGAACCTTCTACGAGCAGTACTTC
CASSSLSGGTFYEQYF
>TRBV5-1|TRBJ2-3|15|-|TRBD1
TGCGCCAGCAGAACCGACAGGGAAGGCACAGATACGCAGTATTTT
CASRTDREGTDTQYF
>TRBV5-1|TRBJ1-1|14|few|-
TGCGCCAGCAGCCCGGGGAGGGGGAACACTGAAGCTTTCTTT
CASSPGRGNTEAFF
>TRBV18|TRBJ1-2|15|-|TRBD1
TGTGCCAGCTCACCCAATCAGGGGGCGTTTTATGGCTACACCTTC
CASSPNQGAFYGYTF
>TRBV2|TRBJ2-7|16|-|-
TGTGCCAGCAGTGAGTTCGTGGGTCGGGGATCCTACGAGCAGTACTTC
CASSEFVGRGSYEQYF
>TRBV5-1|TRBJ1-4|16|-|TRBD1
TGCGCCAGCAGAAAGGGACAGACAACAACTAATGAAAAACTGTTTTTT
CASRKGQTTTNEKLFF
>TRBV7-2|TRBJ1-1|14|-|-
TGTGCCAGCAGGTGGGGTCAGGAGTGGGAGAGCGCTTTCTTT
CASRWGQEWESAFF
>TRBV12-5|TRBJ2-7|17|-|TRBD1
TGTGCTAGTGGTTTGGTCTTGGCCGGGACAGGGTTCTACGAGCAGTACTTC
CASGLVLAGTGFYEQYF
>TRBV6-5|TRBJ1-6|14|-|-
TGTGCCAGCAGCCTACAGGGCTGGAATTCACCCCTCCACTTT
CASSLQGWNSPLHF
>TRBV21-1|TRBJ2-5|13|-|-
TGTGCCAGCAGCCAGGGGCGTTGGGTGTCCCAGTACTTC
CASSQGRWVSQYF
>TRBV7-3|TRBJ1-5|18|-|TRBD1
TGTGCCAGCAGCTTACAATGGCCCCCGGGGACAGGGTCCCAGCCCCAGCATTTT
CASSLQWPPGTGSQPQHF
>TRBV29-1|TRBJ2-3|14|-|TRBD1
TGCAGCGTTGAAAAAGGACAGGGGACAGATACGCAGTATTTT
CSVEKGQGTDTQYF
>TRBV27|TRBJ1-1|15|-|TRBD1
TGTGCCAGCAGTCCGAGGGACAGGGGGGTAGCTGAAGCTTTCTTT
CASSPRDRGVAEAFF
>TRBV12-5|TRBJ2-2|18|-|TRBD1
TGTGCTAGTGGTTTGGTACAAATTGGACAGGCGAACACCGGGGAGCTGTTTTTT
CASGLVQIGQANTGELFF
>TRBV5-1|TRBJ2-7|12|-|-
TGCGCCAGCAGCTTGCCCGGGGACGAGCAGTACTTC
CASSLPGDEQYF